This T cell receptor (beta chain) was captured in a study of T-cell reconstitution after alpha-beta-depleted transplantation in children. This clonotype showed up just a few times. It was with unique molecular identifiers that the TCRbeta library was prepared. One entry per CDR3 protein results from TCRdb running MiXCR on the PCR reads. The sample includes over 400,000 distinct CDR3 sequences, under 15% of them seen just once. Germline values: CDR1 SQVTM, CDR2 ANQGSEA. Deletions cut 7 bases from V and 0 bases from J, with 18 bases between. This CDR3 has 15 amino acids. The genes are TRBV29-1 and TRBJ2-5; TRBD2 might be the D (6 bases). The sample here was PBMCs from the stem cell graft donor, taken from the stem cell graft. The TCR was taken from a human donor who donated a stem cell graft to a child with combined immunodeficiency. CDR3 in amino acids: CSADGTSTDQETQYF. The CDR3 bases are TGCAGCGCCGATGGGACTTCGACGGACCAAGAGACCCAGTACTTC.